One and the same sample provided the 26 T cell receptor beta chains below, sequenced in a study of radiotherapy plus CTLA-4 blockade in lung cancer. Profiling relied on immunoSEQ multiplex PCR, and the TCRdb table lists in-frame clones only, not all of them. The data show nearly 110,000 clones, more than 75% seen once. Sample: peripheral blood, taken from a patient treated with radiotherapy plus ipilimumab. Receptors originate from a human donor with non-small cell lung cancer that progressed on radiotherapy plus ipilimumab. Some clones in this sample may be carry-over from other donors' samples.

J is TRBJ1-5 and V is TRBV27, with 7 nucleotides matching TRBD1. With V trimmed by 7 bases and J by 4 bases, 7 bases remained unmatched. The CDR3 extends over 14 amino acids. Germline V gene sequence: CDR1 MNHEY, CDR2 SMNVEV (reference sequence). For the CDR3, the DNA is TGTGCCAGCAACCGACAGGGTGGTAATCAGCCCCAGCATTTT. Translated, it gives CASNRQGGNQPQHF.

The J gene is TRBJ1-6, the V gene TRBV18; weak D call: TRBD1 (6 bases). Germline V gene data show CDR1 as KGHSH and CDR2 as LQKENI. Between the trimmed V and J ends, which lost 3 bases and 9 bases, there was a span of 15 bases. The CDR3 is 15 residues long. The CDR3 DNA is TGTGCCAGCTCACCCCGGGACGGACAGCTTTCACCCCTCCACTTT. It codes for CASSPRDGQLSPLHF.

V is TRBV14 and J is TRBJ1-4; no firm D call. The CDR3 length is 15 residues. The V end lost 1 base, the J end lost 8 bases, and 14 bases lay between the germline ends. The germline CDR1 and CDR2 sequences are SGHDN and FVKESK. Here the CDR3 DNA reads TGTGCCAGCAGCCAAGGGACCGGGTTGGGGGAAAAACTGTTTTTT. Translation gives CASSQGTGLGEKLFF.

The chain recombines TRBV6-6 with TRBJ1-3, with D uncertain. The V gene's germline CDR1 is MNHNY and CDR2 SVGAGI (reference sequence). Trimming removed 6 bases from V and 0 bases from J, with 9 bases in between. This CDR3 has 14 amino acids. CDR3 in amino acids: CASSKEFSGNTIYF. CDR3 sequence (DNA): TGTGCCAGCAGCAAAGAGTTCTCTGGAAACACCATATATTTT.

This clone occurred once. The V gene is TRBV5-1, the J gene TRBJ1-1, with D tentatively TRBD1 (5 bases). Germline V CDR1 and CDR2: SGHRS, YFSETQ. The CDR3 sequence is 14 residues long. The germline V and J ends were trimmed by 2 bases and 7 bases, with 15 bases remaining between them. CDR3 in amino acids: CASSFTGSEDEAFF. CDR3 sequence (DNA): TGCGCCAGCAGCTTCACAGGATCGGAGGATGAAGCTTTCTTT.

This clone was seen a single time. The chain is built from TRBV5-1 and TRBJ1-3; D gene unclear. This CDR3 spans 15 amino acids. Germline values: CDR1 SGHRS, CDR2 YFSETQ. Trimming cost V 0 bases and J 0 bases, with 7 bases left between them. The CDR3 is CASSLGPTSGNTIYF. The CDR3 coding sequence is TGCGCCAGCAGCTTGGGACCTACCTCTGGAAACACCATATATTTT.

The chain is built from TRBV27 and TRBJ1-1, with D possibly matching TRBD1 (5 bases). Per germline, CDR1 MNHEY and CDR2 SMNVEV (reference sequence). CDR3 size: 15 residues. The V and J ends lost 6 bases and 3 bases respectively, with 17 bases between them. DNA of the CDR3: TGTGCCAGCAGGGGGGGTGGGGCGCCGCACACTGAAGCTTTCTTT. It codes for CASRGGGAPHTEAFF.

This sequence joins TRBV5-4 and TRBJ2-7; 9 bases are a match to TRBD2. With 0 bases clipped from V and 2 bases from J, the junction kept 6 bases outside the gene matches. Germline CDR1 and CDR2: SGHNT and YYREEE (reference sequence). The length of the CDR3 is 16 residues. CDR3 sequence (DNA): TGTGCCAGCAGCTTGGTGAGTAGCGGGGGAGCCTACGAGCAGTACTTC. Amino acid sequence: CASSLVSSGGAYEQYF.

CDR3 residues: CASSPASGGTDTQYF. In DNA, the CDR3 is TGTGCCAGCAGCCCAGCTAGCGGGGGCACAGATACGCAGTATTTT. The genes are TRBV5-8 and TRBJ2-3; the match to TRBD2 covers 9 bases. Looked up from germline, CDR1 is SGHTS and CDR2 is YDEGEE. This CDR3 has 15 residues. V shed 4 bases, J shed 1 base, and the junction held 4 bases outside the gene matches.

The genes are TRBV9 and TRBJ2-5; TRBD1 aligns across 9 bases. In germline, CDR1 is SGDLS, CDR2 YYNGEE. The CDR3 has 15 amino acids. The J segment lost 6 bases and the V segment lost 4 bases, leaving 10 bases of the junction unmatched. The CDR3 bases are TGTGCCAGCAGCACAAAAATCGGACAGGGGCAGACCCAGTACTTC. Its translation: CASSTKIGQGQTQYF.

V usage is TRBV7-2 and J usage is TRBJ2-7, with TRBD1 matching over 7 bases. The CDR3 totals 15 residues. V dropped 5 bases and J dropped 0; count of bases not matched to a gene: 7. Germline values: CDR1 SGHTA, CDR2 FQGNSA. The CDR3 reads CASSRTGASSYEQYF. CDR3 in DNA: TGTGCCAGCAGCCGTACAGGGGCGAGCTCCTACGAGCAGTACTTC.

J is TRBJ2-3 and V is TRBV4-3, with 9 nucleotides matching TRBD2. The CDR3 covers 20 residues. The V and J ends lost 6 bases and 0 bases, in that order; junction bases with no gene match: 19. The germline V gene encodes CDR1 LGHNA and CDR2 YSLEER. CDR3 amino acids: CASRRQGALAGGPSTDTQYF. Here the CDR3 DNA reads TGCGCCAGCAGGAGACAAGGGGCCCTGGCGGGGGGGCCGAGCACAGATACGCAGTATTTT.

This rearrangement joins TRBV30 to TRBJ2-7; D is perhaps TRBD2 (5 bases). The CDR3 extends over 13 amino acids. In germline, CDR1 is GTSNPN, CDR2 SVGIG (reference sequence). V was cut by 0 bases and J by 4 bases, with 10 bases left in between. The CDR3: CAWSVVRGYEQYF. DNA of the CDR3: TGTGCCTGGAGTGTAGTACGGGGATACGAGCAGTACTTC.

The gene calls are TRBV6-4 and TRBJ2-6, with D uncertain. V lost 3 bases to trimming and J lost 0 bases, with 9 bases between them. CDR1 MRHNA and CDR2 SNTAGT come from the germline V gene. The CDR3 has 16 amino acids. The CDR3, as DNA: TGTGCCAGCAGTGATCAGGCCCGCTCTGGGGCCAACGTCCTGACTTTC. It translates to CASSDQARSGANVLTF.

This clone was seen only once. The chain carries TRBV7-9 and TRBJ1-6, with D tentatively TRBD1 (5 bases). The ends were cut back, 1 base at V and 4 bases at J, with 8 bases in the middle. Germline V gene sequence: CDR1 SEHNR, CDR2 FQNEAQ (reference sequence). The CDR3 totals 15 residues. The CDR3 loop is CASSLGGGYNSPLHF. The CDR3 nucleotides are TGTGCCAGCAGCTTAGGTGGGGGTTATAATTCACCCCTCCACTTT.

This sequence joins TRBV5-1 and TRBJ2-2, with D perhaps matching TRBD1 or TRBD2 (5 bases each). The CDR3 contains 17 residues. Germline CDR1 reads SGHRS; CDR2 reads YFSETQ. V gave up 0 bases and J gave up 4 bases, with 16 bases separating them. DNA for the CDR3: TGCGCCAGCAGCTTGGTTTCTGGGACCCCGAGCACCGGGGAGCTGTTTTTT. Translation: CASSLVSGTPSTGELFF.

This clone was counted between two and nine times. The chain uses TRBV5-1 and TRBJ2-2, with 10 bases lining up with TRBD1. V was clipped by 4 bases and J by 11 bases; unmatched bases: 14. Germline CDR1 is SGHRS and CDR2 is YFSETQ. This CDR3 is 16 amino acids long. The chain's CDR3 is CASSGPGQGSSGELFF. As DNA, the CDR3 is TGCGCCAGCAGCGGCCCGGGACAGGGGAGTTCTGGAGAGCTGTTTTTT.

V usage is TRBV10-3 and J usage is TRBJ1-1; a possible D gene is TRBD1 (6 bases). V lost 5 bases to trimming and J lost 4 bases, with 14 bases between them. The CDR3 length is 14 residues. Germline CDR1 ENHRY, CDR2 SYGVKD. The CDR3 here is CAISKTGWLTEAFF. The CDR3 DNA follows: TGTGCCATCAGTAAGACAGGCTGGCTCACTGAAGCTTTCTTT.

This chain joins TRBV2 and TRBJ2-1, with D perhaps given as TRBD1 or TRBD2 (6 bases each). The length of the CDR3 is 16 residues. Trimming stripped 2 bases from V and 0 bases from J, with 11 bases between. The V gene's germline CDR1 is SNHLY and CDR2 FYNNEI. In DNA, the CDR3 is TGTGCCAGCAGTGAAAGGGGGGCGAGCTCCTACAATGAGCAGTTCTTC. This codes for CASSERGASSYNEQFF.

Concerning this clone itself: Relative to the germline gene, one junction end is altered; a read error may explain this. The V gene is TRBV5-3, the J gene TRBJ2-7, with D maybe TRBD2 (6 bases). TRBV5-3 carries the ORF label, with uncertain function. CDR3 size: 15 residues. In DNA, the CDR3 is TGTGCCAGCAGCTTCGTGGCGGGGACCCACTACGAGCAGTACTTC. It codes for CASSFVAGTHYEQYF.

This clone was observed a handful of times. The V and J genes are TRBV6-1 and TRBJ2-7; 11 nucleotides match TRBD1. The CDR3 extends over 15 amino acids. The germline CDR1 and CDR2 sequences are MNHNS and SASEGT. Unmatched junction bases numbered 7, after V lost 7 bases and J lost 2 bases. The CDR3: CASKPGQGVTYEQYF. CDR3 DNA sequence: TGTGCCAGCAAGCCGGGACAGGGGGTGACCTACGAGCAGTACTTC.

This clone showed up just once. The V and J genes are TRBV6-1 and TRBJ2-3; D gene unclear. Germline CDR1 and CDR2: MNHNS and SASEGT. The CDR3 sequence is 15 residues long. V was clipped by 4 bases and J by 0 bases, with 11 bases between them. Here the CDR3 reads CASSGKRISTDTQYF. The CDR3 DNA sequence: TGTGCCAGCAGTGGTAAGAGAATAAGCACAGATACGCAGTATTTT.

V and J are TRBV27 and TRBJ1-1, with 8 bases identical to TRBD1. The CDR3 sequence is 17 residues long. The germline gives CDR1 MNHEY, CDR2 SMNVEV (reference sequence). V trimming: 0 bases; J trimming: 5 bases; junction bases outside the gene matches: 11. CDR3 region: CASSLSFQGARRTEAFF. The CDR3 DNA reads TGTGCCAGCAGTTTATCGTTTCAGGGGGCAAGACGGACTGAAGCTTTCTTT.

This clone was counted once. The genes are TRBV9 and TRBJ1-1, with D possibly being TRBD1 (5 bases). The CDR3 is 14 residues long. With 2 bases removed from V and 1 base from J, the gap between germline ends came to 9 bases. Germline V gene data show CDR1 as SGDLS and CDR2 as YYNGEE. The CDR3: CASSVLTGNTEAFF. The CDR3 nucleotides read TGTGCCAGCAGCGTCCTCACAGGGAACACTGAAGCTTTCTTT.

A note on this clone: Sequence at one end of the junction differs from germline and may be a read error. This rearrangement joins TRBV7-7 to TRBJ2-7; D remains ambiguous. CDR3 length equals 12 residues. Germline CDR1 SSHAT, CDR2 FNYEAQ (reference sequence). This CDR3 is CASSHGRDEQYF. The CDR3 coding sequence is TGTGCTAGCAGCCACGGTCGCGACGAGCAGTACTTC.

Only a few counts were recorded for this clone. V usage is TRBV6-5 and J usage is TRBJ1-2; no clear D gene. The CDR3 is 11 amino acids. V gave up 11 bases and J gave up 8 bases, with 15 bases separating them. Germline CDR1 and CDR2: MNHEY and SVGAGI. CDR3 sequence reads: CAAGSYSGYTF. CDR3 bases: TGTGCCGCAGGCAGTTATTCCGGCTACACCTTC.